This T cell receptor beta chain was sequenced during a study of shared clonotypes between healthy human individuals. Germline V lookup: CDR1 GTSNPN, CDR2 SVGIG (reference sequence). The CDR3 contains 14 residues. The V end lost 0 bases, the J end lost 4 bases, and 12 bases lay between the germline ends. As for this clone: No antigen is known for it. The likely explanation is a read error, given a far larger clone one base away.

General study points: When naive CD4 clonotypes were compared across a few donors, 5% to 5.5% were shared. Sharing of clonotypes among donors was expected to vary with sequencing depth. Clonotypes shared by all four sorted-subset donors had higher generation probabilities than non-shared clonotypes.

Some clones are missing from TCRdb's copy, which holds only in-frame ones; the method was immunoSEQ multiplex PCR. The sample has over a million clones; about 80% are singletons. Healthy HIV-negative adults with no recent acute infections or vaccinations were recruited as donors. Sequencing used memory CD4+ T cells from PBMCs. Regarding subset: CD45RA-negative fraction. The source of this sequence is a man younger than 30 in good health. Some clones in this sample may be carry-over from other donors' samples. This chain connects TRBV30 to TRBJ1-2; D gene unclear. CDR3 sequence (DNA): TGTGCCTGGAGTGTCGGGCCTTCCTCCTATGGCTACACCTTC. The encoded protein is CAWSVGPSSYGYTF.